The rows below give T cell receptor beta chains drawn from one sample of a study of T-cell reconstitution after alpha-beta-depleted transplantation in children. A single record per CDR3 protein comes from TCRdb applying MiXCR to the PCR reads. The table has 130,000 to 150,000 distinct CDR3 sequences, 8.8% seen once. Sequenced material: PBMCs, mostly from graft donor cells, taken 180 days after TCRalphabeta/CD19-depleted stem cell transplant. These receptors all stem from a female patient between 2 and 15 years old who had a stem cell transplant for congenital amegakaryocytic thrombocytopenia, so the T cells may come from the graft donor. The CDR3 runs from the conserved cysteine through the conserved F or W. Each record gives: clone size, V gene, D gene, J gene, CDR3 DNA, CDR3 protein. D genes are given only for firm matches. For some rows the clone size is stated as once, few or many, or as a class when expanded; others skip it.

many	TRBV19	-	TRBJ1-1	TGTGCCAGTACCGAAAGGGGCACTGAAGCTTTCTTT	CASTERGTEAFF
few	TRBV7-8	-	TRBJ2-7	TGTGCCAGCAGCCTGGACACCTACTACGAGCAGTACTTC	CASSLDTYYEQYF
many	TRBV6-5	-	TRBJ2-7	TGTGCCAGCAGACAGGACTCCTACGAGCAGTACTTC	CASRQDSYEQYF
-	TRBV3-1	TRBD2	TRBJ2-1	TGTGCCAGCAGCCACACCGGGACTAGCGGGAGTGATGAGCAGTTCTTC	CASSHTGTSGSDEQFF
few	TRBV3-1	TRBD1	TRBJ2-2	TGTGCCAGCATGACAGGGGGCGGGGAGCTGTTTTTT	CASMTGGGELFF
-	TRBV20-1	TRBD1	TRBJ2-5	TGCAGTGCCAACGGACAGGGCTCCTCAGAGACCCAGTACTTC	CSANGQGSSETQYF
-	TRBV20-1	-	TRBJ2-7	TGCAGTGCTAGAGCTCTGGCGAAGCAGTACTTC	CSARALAKQYF
many	TRBV10-3	-	TRBJ2-1	TGTGCCATCAGTGAGTCTCGCGGAAGCTTCAATGAGCAGTTCTTC	CAISESRGSFNEQFF
many	TRBV3-1	-	TRBJ2-7	TGTGCCAGCAGCCATTCAGCCTACGAGCAGTACTTC	CASSHSAYEQYF
many	TRBV12-3/TRBV12-4	-	TRBJ1-1	TGTGCCAGCAGTTTCCCGGGGCAGGGTGAAGCTTTCTTT	CASSFPGQGEAFF
few	TRBV20-1	-	TRBJ2-3	TGCAGTGCTAGTGAGGTTTTTCGTACAGATACGCAGTATTTT	CSASEVFRTDTQYF
many	TRBV20-1	TRBD2	TRBJ2-2	TGCAGTGCTAGCGCCCGGTCTAGCGGTCCATTAACCGGGGAGCTGTTTTTT	CSASARSSGPLTGELFF
many	TRBV28	-	TRBJ2-6	TGTGCCAGCAGTTTATCTGGGGCCAACGTCCTGACTTTC	CASSLSGANVLTF
many	TRBV20-1	-	TRBJ2-7	TGCAGTGCTAGAGATGAGGGGGATGGACCCCACGAGCAGTACTTC	CSARDEGDGPHEQYF
few	TRBV5-1	TRBD2	TRBJ2-3	TGCGCCAGCAGCTTGGAACGCAGCGGGGCGCGAACAGATACGCAGTATTTT	CASSLERSGARTDTQYF
-	TRBV20-1	TRBD1	TRBJ1-2	TGCAGTGCTAGAGATGGACAGGCCTTCTATGGCTACACCTTC	CSARDGQAFYGYTF
-	TRBV20-1	TRBD2	TRBJ2-1	TGCAGTGCTAGTCAAGCGGGAGGCGCGTCTTATACGAATGAGCAGTTCTTC	CSASQAGGASYTNEQFF
-	TRBV2	TRBD1	TRBJ2-7	TGTGCCAGCAGGTCCAGGGGGAGCTCCTACGAGCAGTACTTC	CASRSRGSSYEQYF
many	TRBV3-1	-	TRBJ2-7	TGTGCCAGCAGCCAAGGGACTAACGCCTACGAGCAGTACTTC	CASSQGTNAYEQYF
-	TRBV7-8	TRBD1	TRBJ1-5	TGTGCCAGCAGCCCTCTTACTAAGGGGGCTTACAATCAGCCCCAGCATTTT	CASSPLTKGAYNQPQHF
medium-sized	TRBV18	-	TRBJ1-1	TGTGCCAGCTCACCACCCCCGGCGACGAACACTGAAGCTTTCTTT	CASSPPPATNTEAFF
many	TRBV12-3/TRBV12-4	-	TRBJ1-1	TGTGCCAGCAGCAAGCGCGCTGAAGCTTTCTTT	CASSKRAEAFF
-	TRBV28	-	TRBJ2-3	TGTGCCAGCAGTCCTCCCCTACTAGTTTTGGCGCAGTATTTT	CASSPPLLVLAQYF
many	TRBV20-1	-	TRBJ1-5	TGCAGTGCAAACTTGGATAGCAATCAGCCCCAGCATTTT	CSANLDSNQPQHF
many	TRBV3-1	-	TRBJ2-2	TGTGCCAGCAGCCCTAGAGGGATCACCGGGGAGCTGTTTTTT	CASSPRGITGELFF
-	TRBV10-3	TRBD1	TRBJ2-7	TGTGCCATCAGCCCTCATTCCCCGGGACAGGGTAACGAGCAGTACTTC	CAISPHSPGQGNEQYF
few	TRBV6-1	-	TRBJ1-1	TGTGCCAGCCGGCAGTCCGGGGGGCGTGAAGCTTTCTTT	CASRQSGGREAFF
many	TRBV20-1	TRBD1	TRBJ2-5	TGCAGTGCTAACGCACCGGGCAGGGGGCACTACTTC	CSANAPGRGHYF
few	TRBV30	TRBD2	TRBJ2-4	TGTGCCTGCCAGGGACTAGCGGGGAGGGTTGGCATTCAGTACTTC	CACQGLAGRVGIQYF
many	TRBV4-1	-	TRBJ2-1	TGCGCCAGCAGACAAGGGAAACCATATGGTGAGCAGTTCTTC	CASRQGKPYGEQFF
many	TRBV9	TRBD2	TRBJ2-5	TGTGCCAGCAGCGTAGGGACTAGGGAGACCCAGTACTTC	CASSVGTRETQYF
few	TRBV7-3	-	TRBJ1-4	TGTGCCAGCAGCTTAAGAACGGGAGAAAAACTGTTTTTT	CASSLRTGEKLFF
many	TRBV11-3	TRBD2	TRBJ2-1	TGTGCCAGCAGCTTAGGGCTAGCGGGATATCGTGAGCAGTTCTTC	CASSLGLAGYREQFF
few	TRBV5-1	-	TRBJ2-1	TGCGCCAGCAGCTATGACAGGTGGGGGAATGAGCAGTTCTTC	CASSYDRWGNEQFF
many	TRBV2	-	TRBJ2-5	TGTGCCAGCGTGCAGATCCAAGAGACCCAGTACTTC	CASVQIQETQYF
-	TRBV28	TRBD2	TRBJ2-4	TGTGCCAGCAGTTTCCCCACCACTTCGGCTAGCGGGAGATCGAGTAGAAACATTCAGTACTTC	CASSFPTTSASGRSSRNIQYF
few	TRBV7-2	-	TRBJ2-1	TGTGCCAGCAGCTTTGCGAGGGTGGCCTACAATGAGCAGTTCTTC	CASSFARVAYNEQFF